The sequence of this TCR beta chain was determined in a study of OX40 agonist ivuxolimab in advanced cancers. Turning to the study itself: The dose-escalation cohort had hepatocellular carcinoma, melanoma, renal cell or head and neck cancer.

This table comes from immunoSEQ multiplex PCR, and its TCRdb copy is limited to in-frame clones, with some not included. The sample contains some 110,000 clones, 85% to 95% of which appear only once. Excluded were patients having autoimmune disease history or systemic immunosuppression. The CDR3 covers 12 residues. Germline loops: CDR1 SGHTA, CDR2 FQGNSA. Between the trimmed V and J ends, which lost 1 base and 6 bases, there was a span of 7 bases. The source was CD4+ or CD8+ T cells sorted from blood, collected in a trial of the OX40 agonist ivuxolimab. The chain links TRBV7-2 to TRBJ2-7, with unresolved D. The sequence was collected from an adult with an advanced solid tumor such as melanoma, head and neck, liver or kidney cancer. CDR3 bases: TGTGCCAGCAGCTTAGAGAGAACCGAGCAGTACTTC. Protein: CASSLERTEQYF.